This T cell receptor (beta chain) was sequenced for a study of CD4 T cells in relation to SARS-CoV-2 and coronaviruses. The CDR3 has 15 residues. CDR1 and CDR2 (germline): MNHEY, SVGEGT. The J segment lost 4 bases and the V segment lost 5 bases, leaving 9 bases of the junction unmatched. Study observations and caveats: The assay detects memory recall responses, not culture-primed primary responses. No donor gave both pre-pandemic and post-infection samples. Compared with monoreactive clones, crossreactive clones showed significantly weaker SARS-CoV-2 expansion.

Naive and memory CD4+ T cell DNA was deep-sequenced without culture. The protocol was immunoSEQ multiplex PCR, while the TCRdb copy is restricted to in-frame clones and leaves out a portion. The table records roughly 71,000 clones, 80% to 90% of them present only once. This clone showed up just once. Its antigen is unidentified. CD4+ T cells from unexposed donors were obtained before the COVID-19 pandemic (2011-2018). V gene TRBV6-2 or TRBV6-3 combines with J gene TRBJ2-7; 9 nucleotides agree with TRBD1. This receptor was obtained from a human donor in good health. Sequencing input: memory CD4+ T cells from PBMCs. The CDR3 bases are TGTGCCAGCAGTGCGCCCGGGACAGGGTCTTACGAGCAGTACTTC. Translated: CASSAPGTGSYEQYF.